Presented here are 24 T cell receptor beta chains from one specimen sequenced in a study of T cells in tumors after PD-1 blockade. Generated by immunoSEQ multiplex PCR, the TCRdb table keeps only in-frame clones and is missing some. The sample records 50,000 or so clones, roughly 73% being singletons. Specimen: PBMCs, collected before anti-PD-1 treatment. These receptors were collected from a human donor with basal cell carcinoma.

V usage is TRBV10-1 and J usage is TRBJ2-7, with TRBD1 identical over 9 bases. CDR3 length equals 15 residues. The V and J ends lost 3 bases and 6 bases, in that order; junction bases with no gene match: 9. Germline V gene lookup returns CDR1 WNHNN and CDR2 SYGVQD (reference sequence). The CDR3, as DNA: TGCGCCAGCAGTGACTCGGGACAGGGCCCCCGCGAGCAGTACTTC. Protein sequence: CASSDSGQGPREQYF.

CDR3 DNA: TGTGCCAGCAGTGAGGTGACCGGGGCAGACACTGAAGCTTTCTTT. This gives the protein CASSEVTGADTEAFF. The chain couples TRBV2 to TRBJ1-1; D may be TRBD1 (5 bases). Germline V lookup: CDR1 SNHLY, CDR2 FYNNEI. The CDR3 runs 15 residues. V lost 3 bases, J lost 3 bases, and 14 bases lay in between.

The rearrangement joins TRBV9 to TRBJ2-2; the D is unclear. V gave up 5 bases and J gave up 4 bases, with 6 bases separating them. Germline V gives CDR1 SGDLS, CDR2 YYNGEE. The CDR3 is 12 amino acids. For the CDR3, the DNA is TGTGCCAGCAGATCGGGCACCGGGGAGCTGTTTTTT. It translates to CASRSGTGELFF.

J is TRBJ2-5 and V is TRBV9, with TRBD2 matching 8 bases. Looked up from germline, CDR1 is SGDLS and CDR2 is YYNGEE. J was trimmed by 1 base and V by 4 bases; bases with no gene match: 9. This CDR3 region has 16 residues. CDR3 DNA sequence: TGTGCCAGCAGCCCACGGGCGGGGGGCCTCCAAGAGACCCAGTACTTC. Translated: CASSPRAGGLQETQYF.

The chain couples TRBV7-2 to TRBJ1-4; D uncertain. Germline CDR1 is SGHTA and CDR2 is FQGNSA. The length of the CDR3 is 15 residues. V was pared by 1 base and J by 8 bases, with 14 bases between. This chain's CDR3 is CASSLVHTVPEKLFF. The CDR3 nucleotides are TGTGCCAGCAGCTTAGTCCACACGGTCCCCGAAAAACTGTTTTTT.

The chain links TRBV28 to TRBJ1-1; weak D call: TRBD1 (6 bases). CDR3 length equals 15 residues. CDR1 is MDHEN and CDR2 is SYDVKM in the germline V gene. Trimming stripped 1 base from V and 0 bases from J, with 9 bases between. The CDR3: CASSLSGGMNTEAFF. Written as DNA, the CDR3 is TGTGCCAGCAGTTTATCGGGGGGCATGAACACTGAAGCTTTCTTT.

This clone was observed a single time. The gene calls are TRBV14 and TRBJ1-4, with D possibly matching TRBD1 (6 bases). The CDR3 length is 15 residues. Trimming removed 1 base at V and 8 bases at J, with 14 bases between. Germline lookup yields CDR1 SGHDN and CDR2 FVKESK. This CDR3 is CASSQVSARGEKLFF. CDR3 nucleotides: TGTGCCAGCAGCCAAGTTTCAGCTAGGGGGGAAAAACTGTTTTTT.

The CDR3 DNA reads as TGTGCCAGCAGCGTAGAGTCGGGAGGGCCGAGGTATGAGCAGTTCTTC. It yields the protein CASSVESGGPRYEQFF. The chain recombines TRBV9 with TRBJ2-1; 8 bases are a match to TRBD2. The CDR3 covers 16 residues. The germline CDR1 and CDR2 sequences are SGDLS and YYNGEE. The trim removed 0 bases at V and 8 bases at J, leaving 10 bases unmatched.

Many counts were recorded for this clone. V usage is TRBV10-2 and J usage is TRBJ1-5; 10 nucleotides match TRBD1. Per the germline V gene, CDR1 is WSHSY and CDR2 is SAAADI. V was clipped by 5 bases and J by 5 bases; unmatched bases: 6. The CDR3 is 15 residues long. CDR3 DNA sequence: TGCGCCAGCAGTCGAACGGACAGGGGGGATCAGCCCCAGCATTTT. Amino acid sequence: CASSRTDRGDQPQHF.

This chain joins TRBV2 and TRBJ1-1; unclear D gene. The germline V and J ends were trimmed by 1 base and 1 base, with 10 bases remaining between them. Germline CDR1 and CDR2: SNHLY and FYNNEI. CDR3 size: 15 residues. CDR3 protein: CASSEVRGRNTEAFF. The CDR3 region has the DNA TGTGCCAGCAGTGAAGTACGTGGAAGGAACACTGAAGCTTTCTTT.

CDR3 protein: CASSTGQGESQQYF. DNA of the CDR3: TGTGCCAGCAGCACCGGACAGGGCGAGTCCCAGCAGTACTTC. V and J are TRBV5-4 and TRBJ2-7, with TRBD1 matching over 8 bases. The length of the CDR3 is 14 residues. Per the germline V gene, CDR1 is SGHNT and CDR2 is YYREEE (reference sequence). V lost 4 bases and J lost 8; bases outside the gene matches: 11.

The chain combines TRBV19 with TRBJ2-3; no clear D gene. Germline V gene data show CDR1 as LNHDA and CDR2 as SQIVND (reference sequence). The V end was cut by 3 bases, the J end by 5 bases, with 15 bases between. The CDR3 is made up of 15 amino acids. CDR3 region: CASSIITEGQDTQYF. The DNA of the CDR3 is TGTGCCAGTAGTATTATCACGGAAGGTCAAGATACGCAGTATTTT.

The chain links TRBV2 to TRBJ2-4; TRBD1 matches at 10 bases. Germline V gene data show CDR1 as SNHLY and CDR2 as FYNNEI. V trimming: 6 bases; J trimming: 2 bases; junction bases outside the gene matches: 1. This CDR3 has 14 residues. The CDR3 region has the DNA TGTGCCAGCAGGGGACAGGGGTCCAAAAACATTCAGTACTTC. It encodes CASRGQGSKNIQYF.

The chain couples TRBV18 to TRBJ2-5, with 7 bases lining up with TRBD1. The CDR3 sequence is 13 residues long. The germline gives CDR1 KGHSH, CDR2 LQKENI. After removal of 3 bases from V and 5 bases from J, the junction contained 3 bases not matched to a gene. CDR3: CASSPTGSETQYF. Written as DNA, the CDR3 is TGTGCCAGCTCACCGACAGGGTCCGAGACCCAGTACTTC.

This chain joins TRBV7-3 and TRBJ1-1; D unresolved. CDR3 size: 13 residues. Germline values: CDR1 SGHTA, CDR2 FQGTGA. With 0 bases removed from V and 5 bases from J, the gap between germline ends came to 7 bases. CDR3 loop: CASSLTPKTEAFF. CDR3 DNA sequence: TGTGCCAGCAGCTTAACCCCGAAAACTGAAGCTTTCTTT.

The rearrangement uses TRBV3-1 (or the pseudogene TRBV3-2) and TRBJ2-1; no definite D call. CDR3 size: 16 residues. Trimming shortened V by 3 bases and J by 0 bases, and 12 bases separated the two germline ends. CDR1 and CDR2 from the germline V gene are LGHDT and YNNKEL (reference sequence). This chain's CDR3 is CASSQNSPISYNEQFF. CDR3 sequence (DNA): TGTGCCAGCAGCCAGAATAGTCCGATCTCCTACAATGAGCAGTTCTTC.

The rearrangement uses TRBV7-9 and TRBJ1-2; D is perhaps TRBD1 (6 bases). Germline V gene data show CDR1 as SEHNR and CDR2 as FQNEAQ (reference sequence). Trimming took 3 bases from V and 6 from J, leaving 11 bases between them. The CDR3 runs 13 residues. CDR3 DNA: TGTGCCAGCAGCTTTGCAGGGGCGCATGGCTACACCTTC. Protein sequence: CASSFAGAHGYTF.

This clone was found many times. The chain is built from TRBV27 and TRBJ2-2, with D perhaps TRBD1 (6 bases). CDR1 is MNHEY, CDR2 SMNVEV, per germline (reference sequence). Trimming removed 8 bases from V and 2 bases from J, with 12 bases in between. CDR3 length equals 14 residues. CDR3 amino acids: CASWDTHNTGELFF. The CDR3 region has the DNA TGTGCCAGCTGGGACACCCATAACACCGGGGAGCTGTTTTTT.

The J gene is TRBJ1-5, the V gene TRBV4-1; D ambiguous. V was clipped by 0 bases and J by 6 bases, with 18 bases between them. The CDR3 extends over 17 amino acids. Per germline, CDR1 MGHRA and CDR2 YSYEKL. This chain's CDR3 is CASSQETWADRSQPQHF. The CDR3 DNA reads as TGCGCCAGCAGCCAAGAAACCTGGGCCGATAGAAGTCAGCCCCAGCATTTT.

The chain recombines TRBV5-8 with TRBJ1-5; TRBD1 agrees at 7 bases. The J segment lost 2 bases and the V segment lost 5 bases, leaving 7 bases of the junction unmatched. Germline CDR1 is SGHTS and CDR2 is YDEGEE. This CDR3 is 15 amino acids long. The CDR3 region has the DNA TGTGCCAGCAGGTTAAGGGGGCGCGGCAATCAGCCCCAGCATTTT. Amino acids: CASRLRGRGNQPQHF.

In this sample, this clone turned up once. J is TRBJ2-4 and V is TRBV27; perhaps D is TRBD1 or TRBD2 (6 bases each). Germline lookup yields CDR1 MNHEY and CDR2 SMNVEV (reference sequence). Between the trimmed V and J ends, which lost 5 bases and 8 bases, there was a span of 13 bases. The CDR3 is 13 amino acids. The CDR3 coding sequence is TGTGCCAGCAGTCCACGGAGGGGGTACATTCAGTACTTC. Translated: CASSPRRGYIQYF.

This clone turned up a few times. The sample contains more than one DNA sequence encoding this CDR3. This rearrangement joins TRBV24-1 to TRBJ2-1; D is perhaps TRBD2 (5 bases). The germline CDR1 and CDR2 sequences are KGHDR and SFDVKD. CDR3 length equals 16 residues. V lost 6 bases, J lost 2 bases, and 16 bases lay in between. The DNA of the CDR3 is TGTGCCACCAGTCTCGGAGAGGGAAGCGCCTACAATGAGCAGTTCTTC. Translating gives CATSLGEGSAYNEQFF.

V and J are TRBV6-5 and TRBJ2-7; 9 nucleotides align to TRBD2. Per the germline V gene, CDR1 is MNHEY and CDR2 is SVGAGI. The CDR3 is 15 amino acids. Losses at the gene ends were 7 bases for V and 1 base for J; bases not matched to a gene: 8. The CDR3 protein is CASNTIAGASYEQYF. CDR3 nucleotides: TGTGCCAGCAACACAATAGCGGGAGCTTCCTACGAGCAGTACTTC.

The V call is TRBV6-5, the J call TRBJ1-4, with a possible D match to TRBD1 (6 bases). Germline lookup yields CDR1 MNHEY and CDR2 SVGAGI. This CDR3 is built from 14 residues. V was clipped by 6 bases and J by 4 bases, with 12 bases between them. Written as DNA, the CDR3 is TGTGCCAGCAGGGGGACACCGGGTAATGAAAAACTGTTTTTT. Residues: CASRGTPGNEKLFF.